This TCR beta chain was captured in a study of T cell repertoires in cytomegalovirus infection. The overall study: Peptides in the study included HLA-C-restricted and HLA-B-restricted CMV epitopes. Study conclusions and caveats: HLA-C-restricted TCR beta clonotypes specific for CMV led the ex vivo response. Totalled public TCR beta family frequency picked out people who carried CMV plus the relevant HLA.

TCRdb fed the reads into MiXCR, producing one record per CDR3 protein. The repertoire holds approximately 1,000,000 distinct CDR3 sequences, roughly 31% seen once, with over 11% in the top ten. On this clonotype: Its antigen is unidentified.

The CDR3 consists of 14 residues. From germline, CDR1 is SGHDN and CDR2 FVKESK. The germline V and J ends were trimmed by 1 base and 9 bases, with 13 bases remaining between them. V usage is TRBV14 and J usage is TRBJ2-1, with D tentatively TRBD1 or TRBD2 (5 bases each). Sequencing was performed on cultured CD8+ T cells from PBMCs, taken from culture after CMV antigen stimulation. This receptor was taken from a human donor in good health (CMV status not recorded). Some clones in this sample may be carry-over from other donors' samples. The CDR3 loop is CASSQADWGIEQFF. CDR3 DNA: TGTGCCAGCAGCCAAGCGGACTGGGGCATTGAGCAGTTCTTC.